This is a list of T cell receptor beta chains from one sample in a study of regulatory T cells in long-lasting Graves disease. TCRdb re-analysed the multiplex PCR reads in MiXCR, keeping a single row per CDR3 protein. The table shows roughly 420,000 distinct CDR3 sequences, with about 16% occurring only once. In addition, the sample was reused for a study of T cells in Graves' hyperthyroidism and ophthalmopathy.

The sample was peripheral blood mononuclear cells (PBMCs), taken at new diagnosis, from a patient treated with antithyroid drugs. The origin of the receptors is a woman aged 18-29 years with Graves disease. CDR3s include the opening cysteine and the closing phenylalanine or tryptophan. Each record gives: J gene, V gene, clone size, D gene, CDR3 protein, CDR3 DNA. The D gene is left open where the match is weak. Size tells how often a clone was seen (once, few, many) or the class of an expanded clone, and some rows leave it out.

J gene: TRBJ2-7
V gene: TRBV7-2
clone size: -
D gene: TRBD2
CDR3 protein: CASSLVQLAGGEQYF
CDR3 DNA: TGTGCCAGCAGCTTAGTGCAGCTAGCGGGAGGCGAGCAGTACTTC

J gene: TRBJ1-5
V gene: TRBV7-2
clone size: many
D gene: TRBD1
CDR3 protein: CASSPRGGQSNQPQHF
CDR3 DNA: TGTGCCAGCAGCCCCAGGGGGGGGCAGAGCAATCAGCCCCAGCATTTT

J gene: TRBJ2-3
V gene: TRBV4-1
clone size: -
D gene: TRBD2
CDR3 protein: CASSQASTSGITDTQYF
CDR3 DNA: TGCGCCAGCAGCCAAGCATCGACTAGCGGGATAACAGATACGCAGTATTTT

J gene: TRBJ1-1
V gene: TRBV2
clone size: many
D gene: TRBD1
CDR3 protein: CASRRQGAGTEAFF
CDR3 DNA: TGTGCCAGCCGCCGACAGGGGGCGGGTACTGAAGCTTTCTTT

J gene: TRBJ2-2
V gene: TRBV6-1
clone size: -
D gene: -
CDR3 protein: CASSIYRRGRPTGELFF
CDR3 DNA: TGTGCCAGCAGTATTTACCGACGAGGGCGACCCACCGGGGAGCTGTTTTTT

J gene: TRBJ2-3
V gene: TRBV20-1
clone size: many
D gene: TRBD2
CDR3 protein: CSARAGEANTDTQYF
CDR3 DNA: TGCAGTGCTAGGGCGGGAGAAGCAAACACAGATACGCAGTATTTT

J gene: TRBJ2-3
V gene: TRBV20-1
clone size: -
D gene: TRBD2
CDR3 protein: CSARDPFSGRNTDTQYF
CDR3 DNA: TGCAGTGCTAGAGATCCGTTTAGCGGGAGAAACACAGATACGCAGTATTTT

J gene: TRBJ2-1
V gene: TRBV12-3/TRBV12-4
clone size: many
D gene: TRBD1
CDR3 protein: CASSLGGTVHNEQFF
CDR3 DNA: TGTGCCAGCAGTTTAGGGGGGACAGTGCACAATGAGCAGTTCTTC

J gene: TRBJ2-3
V gene: TRBV7-2
clone size: many
D gene: -
CDR3 protein: CASSLAHTDTQYF
CDR3 DNA: TGTGCCAGCAGCTTAGCCCACACAGATACGCAGTATTTT

J gene: TRBJ2-7
V gene: TRBV5-1
clone size: many
D gene: -
CDR3 protein: CASSSGPPLEQYF
CDR3 DNA: TGCGCCAGCAGCTCCGGGCCTCCCCTCGAGCAGTACTTC

J gene: TRBJ1-5
V gene: TRBV10-3
clone size: few
D gene: -
CDR3 protein: CAISPQGDQPQHF
CDR3 DNA: TGTGCCATCAGTCCTCAGGGAGATCAGCCCCAGCATTTT

J gene: TRBJ1-1
V gene: TRBV19
clone size: -
D gene: -
CDR3 protein: CASSISGVANTEAFF
CDR3 DNA: TGTGCCAGTAGTATATCGGGAGTCGCAAACACTGAAGCTTTCTTT

J gene: TRBJ1-4
V gene: TRBV7-9
clone size: -
D gene: -
CDR3 protein: CASSLGGGGSNEKLFF
CDR3 DNA: TGTGCCAGCAGCTTAGGAGGGGGAGGATCTAATGAAAAACTGTTTTTT

J gene: TRBJ2-1
V gene: TRBV11-2
clone size: many
D gene: TRBD1
CDR3 protein: CASSPRGRTGNNEQFF
CDR3 DNA: TGTGCCAGCAGCCCAAGGGGGAGGACAGGGAACAATGAGCAGTTCTTC

J gene: TRBJ2-5
V gene: TRBV5-5
clone size: many
D gene: -
CDR3 protein: CASSLFRGETQYF
CDR3 DNA: TGTGCCAGCAGCTTATTCCGGGGCGAGACCCAGTACTTC

J gene: TRBJ2-3
V gene: TRBV20-1
clone size: many
D gene: -
CDR3 protein: CSLGELGAADTQYF
CDR3 DNA: TGCAGCCTGGGCGAACTCGGAGCCGCGGATACGCAGTATTTT

J gene: TRBJ2-7
V gene: TRBV27
clone size: many
D gene: TRBD1
CDR3 protein: CASSFRRTGGAYEQYF
CDR3 DNA: TGTGCCAGCAGTTTTAGGCGGACAGGGGGTGCCTACGAGCAGTACTTC

J gene: TRBJ1-1
V gene: TRBV7-9
clone size: many
D gene: TRBD1
CDR3 protein: CASSRQGGAEAFF
CDR3 DNA: TGTGCCAGCAGCAGACAGGGAGGGGCTGAAGCTTTCTTT

J gene: TRBJ1-1
V gene: TRBV29-1
clone size: many
D gene: -
CDR3 protein: CSVQGMYTEAFF
CDR3 DNA: TGCAGCGTTCAGGGGATGTACACTGAAGCTTTCTTT

J gene: TRBJ2-5
V gene: TRBV3-1
clone size: many
D gene: TRBD1
CDR3 protein: CASSQWKGQQETQYF
CDR3 DNA: TGTGCCAGCAGCCAATGGAAGGGACAGCAAGAGACCCAGTACTTC

J gene: TRBJ2-7
V gene: TRBV12-3/TRBV12-4
clone size: many
D gene: TRBD1
CDR3 protein: CASSSGGLNYEQYF
CDR3 DNA: TGTGCCAGCAGTTCAGGGGGTTTGAACTACGAGCAGTACTTC

J gene: TRBJ2-7
V gene: TRBV27
clone size: many
D gene: -
CDR3 protein: CASSLSSTYEQYF
CDR3 DNA: TGTGCCAGCAGTTTATCAAGTACCTACGAGCAGTACTTC

J gene: TRBJ2-1
V gene: TRBV6-1
clone size: many
D gene: -
CDR3 protein: CASSNRDPTYNEQFF
CDR3 DNA: TGTGCCAGCAGTAACCGGGACCCTACCTACAATGAGCAGTTCTTC

J gene: TRBJ1-2
V gene: TRBV4-1
clone size: -
D gene: -
CDR3 protein: CASSQEKGHGYTF
CDR3 DNA: TGCGCCAGCAGCCAAGAGAAAGGGCATGGCTACACCTTC

J gene: TRBJ2-7
V gene: TRBV6-1
clone size: few
D gene: -
CDR3 protein: CASSGLGGAYEQYF
CDR3 DNA: TGTGCCAGCAGTGGTCTTGGGGGCGCCTACGAGCAGTACTTC

J gene: TRBJ2-1
V gene: TRBV12-5
clone size: many
D gene: -
CDR3 protein: CASGLDATAYNEQFF
CDR3 DNA: TGTGCTAGTGGTTTGGACGCCACGGCCTACAATGAGCAGTTCTTC

J gene: TRBJ2-2
V gene: TRBV11-2
clone size: -
D gene: TRBD2
CDR3 protein: CASSTTSGRAAGELFF
CDR3 DNA: TGTGCCAGCAGCACCACTAGCGGGAGGGCGGCCGGGGAGCTGTTTTTT

J gene: TRBJ2-7
V gene: TRBV28
clone size: -
D gene: -
CDR3 protein: CASSSSPGNYEQYF
CDR3 DNA: TGTGCCAGCAGTTCCTCTCCAGGGAACTACGAGCAGTACTTC

J gene: TRBJ2-1
V gene: TRBV27
clone size: many
D gene: TRBD2
CDR3 protein: CASSPIILAGEYNEQFF
CDR3 DNA: TGTGCCAGCAGTCCGATAATACTAGCGGGAGAATACAATGAGCAGTTCTTC

J gene: TRBJ2-5
V gene: TRBV20-1
clone size: many
D gene: -
CDR3 protein: CSAPTQQETQYF
CDR3 DNA: TGCAGTGCCCCGACACAACAAGAGACCCAGTACTTC

J gene: TRBJ1-5
V gene: TRBV7-8
clone size: many
D gene: -
CDR3 protein: CASSLLGPNQPQHF
CDR3 DNA: TGTGCCAGCAGCTTGCTGGGCCCCAATCAGCCCCAGCATTTT

J gene: TRBJ2-2
V gene: TRBV15
clone size: -
D gene: -
CDR3 protein: CATSRGPVYTGELFF
CDR3 DNA: TGTGCCACCAGCAGAGGACCGGTCTACACCGGGGAGCTGTTTTTT

J gene: TRBJ1-4
V gene: TRBV7-2
clone size: -
D gene: -
CDR3 protein: CASSLDGVNEKLFF
CDR3 DNA: TGTGCCAGCAGCTTAGACGGGGTTAATGAAAAACTGTTTTTT

J gene: TRBJ2-1
V gene: TRBV28
clone size: -
D gene: TRBD2
CDR3 protein: CASRLPGLAGGEQFF
CDR3 DNA: TGTGCCAGCAGGTTGCCGGGACTAGCGGGAGGGGAGCAGTTCTTC

J gene: TRBJ2-2
V gene: TRBV6-1
clone size: -
D gene: TRBD2
CDR3 protein: CASTNGGSNTGELFF
CDR3 DNA: TGTGCCAGCACCAACGGGGGGTCTAACACCGGGGAGCTGTTTTTT

J gene: TRBJ2-7
V gene: TRBV11-2
clone size: many
D gene: -
CDR3 protein: CASSPLTGYSPSYEQYF
CDR3 DNA: TGTGCCAGCAGCCCGCTCACAGGGTACTCTCCGTCCTACGAGCAGTACTTC

J gene: TRBJ2-3
V gene: TRBV25-1
clone size: few
D gene: TRBD2
CDR3 protein: CASTPTSGVTDTQYF
CDR3 DNA: TGTGCCAGCACCCCCACTAGCGGTGTCACAGATACGCAGTATTTT

J gene: TRBJ2-2
V gene: TRBV12-3/TRBV12-4
clone size: many
D gene: -
CDR3 protein: CASSFAGTGELFF
CDR3 DNA: TGTGCCAGCAGTTTCGCAGGCACCGGGGAGCTGTTTTTT

J gene: TRBJ2-7
V gene: TRBV5-1
clone size: many
D gene: -
CDR3 protein: CASSYSPGASSYEQYF
CDR3 DNA: TGCGCCAGCAGCTACTCCCCCGGGGCAAGCTCCTACGAGCAGTACTTC

J gene: TRBJ2-3
V gene: TRBV20-1
clone size: many
D gene: -
CDR3 protein: CSARGPYTDTQYF
CDR3 DNA: TGCAGTGCTAGAGGACCCTACACAGATACGCAGTATTTT

J gene: TRBJ1-1
V gene: TRBV18
clone size: -
D gene: -
CDR3 protein: CASSPQGNTNTEAFF
CDR3 DNA: TGTGCCAGCTCACCACAGGGAAATACGAACACTGAAGCTTTCTTT

J gene: TRBJ1-1
V gene: TRBV6-8
clone size: many
D gene: TRBD1
CDR3 protein: CASSYGQGATEAFF
CDR3 DNA: TGTGCCAGCAGTTACGGACAGGGGGCCACTGAAGCTTTCTTT

J gene: TRBJ1-3
V gene: TRBV6-1
clone size: -
D gene: -
CDR3 protein: CASSVRERAFLRGNTIYF
CDR3 DNA: TGTGCCAGCAGTGTACGTGAAAGGGCCTTTCTGCGGGGAAACACCATATATTTT

J gene: TRBJ2-1
V gene: TRBV30
clone size: few
D gene: TRBD1
CDR3 protein: CAWSKQGDEQFF
CDR3 DNA: TGTGCCTGGAGTAAGCAGGGGGATGAGCAGTTCTTC

J gene: TRBJ2-1
V gene: TRBV5-1
clone size: few
D gene: TRBD2
CDR3 protein: CASSFGLAGDGGVNEQFF
CDR3 DNA: TGCGCCAGCAGCTTTGGACTAGCGGGGGACGGTGGGGTAAATGAGCAGTTCTTC

J gene: TRBJ1-4
V gene: TRBV15
clone size: few
D gene: -
CDR3 protein: CATSRTTGFDEKLFF
CDR3 DNA: TGTGCCACCAGCAGAACAACAGGGTTCGATGAAAAACTGTTTTTT

J gene: TRBJ2-7
V gene: TRBV12-3/TRBV12-4
clone size: -
D gene: TRBD1
CDR3 protein: CASSLRQGNEQYF
CDR3 DNA: TGTGCCAGCAGTTTGAGACAGGGTAATGAGCAGTACTTC

J gene: TRBJ1-4
V gene: TRBV28
clone size: many
D gene: -
CDR3 protein: CASSYGRRHGTRNEKLFF
CDR3 DNA: TGTGCCAGCAGTTACGGGCGGCGACACGGGACAAGGAATGAAAAACTGTTTTTT

J gene: TRBJ2-7
V gene: TRBV18
clone size: many
D gene: -
CDR3 protein: CASSPLGTYYEQYF
CDR3 DNA: TGTGCCAGCTCACCACTAGGGACTTACTACGAGCAGTACTTC

J gene: TRBJ2-3
V gene: TRBV5-6
clone size: few
D gene: -
CDR3 protein: CASSLPGLLPDTQYF
CDR3 DNA: TGTGCCAGCAGCCTCCCGGGACTTCTGCCGGATACGCAGTATTTT

J gene: TRBJ2-6
V gene: TRBV6-1
clone size: -
D gene: TRBD2
CDR3 protein: CASSGLAGVGANVLTF
CDR3 DNA: TGTGCCAGCAGCGGGCTAGCGGGAGTTGGGGCCAACGTCCTGACTTTC

J gene: TRBJ1-2
V gene: TRBV6-1
clone size: -
D gene: -
CDR3 protein: CASSRPPPHYGHTF
CDR3 DNA: TGTGCCAGCAGTCGCCCTCCACCTCACTATGGCCACACCTTC

J gene: TRBJ2-1
V gene: TRBV12-3/TRBV12-4
clone size: -
D gene: -
CDR3 protein: CATRLGRNNEQFF
CDR3 DNA: TGTGCCACTAGATTAGGGCGGAACAATGAGCAGTTCTTC

J gene: TRBJ2-1
V gene: TRBV30
clone size: -
D gene: -
CDR3 protein: CAWSYRRGHEQFF
CDR3 DNA: TGTGCCTGGAGTTACCGAAGGGGCCATGAGCAGTTCTTC

J gene: TRBJ2-1
V gene: TRBV19
clone size: few
D gene: -
CDR3 protein: CASSIKEGERNRLF
CDR3 DNA: TGTGCCAGTAGTATCAAGGAAGGGGAGAGAAATCGGCTCTTC

J gene: TRBJ2-7
V gene: TRBV15
clone size: -
D gene: -
CDR3 protein: CATSRDLGTPYEQYF
CDR3 DNA: TGTGCCACCAGCAGAGATTTAGGCACCCCCTACGAGCAGTACTTC

J gene: TRBJ2-2
V gene: TRBV3-1
clone size: many
D gene: -
CDR3 protein: CASSPRSIFTGELFF
CDR3 DNA: TGTGCCAGCAGCCCGAGGTCCATCTTCACCGGGGAGCTGTTTTTT

J gene: TRBJ2-1
V gene: TRBV9
clone size: many
D gene: TRBD2
CDR3 protein: CASSPRLAGYNEQFF
CDR3 DNA: TGTGCCAGCAGCCCGAGACTAGCGGGGTACAATGAGCAGTTCTTC

J gene: TRBJ2-1
V gene: TRBV27
clone size: many
D gene: -
CDR3 protein: CASAETVYNEQFF
CDR3 DNA: TGTGCCAGCGCCGAGACAGTATACAATGAGCAGTTCTTC